The 16 T cell receptor beta chains below all came from one sample that was sequenced in a study of blood T cell repertoires in COVID-19 (dated by TCRdb to about 2020). The library was produced with the immunoSEQ multiplex PCR assay. In its TCRdb copy, this immuneACCESS table keeps in-frame sequences only and misses some clones. Where compared with another copy, unresolved V genes explain less than half of these, and the others have no known cause. The sample has some 460,000 clones on record, approximately 90% of them singletons. The leading ten clones occupy 4% to 5.5% of the sample. The sample comprised peripheral blood. The receptors derive from a young woman with acute or convalescent COVID-19.

Here the CDR3 DNA reads TGTGCTAGTGCAGAATACAGGGAGCAGTACTTC. It specifies CASAEYREQYF. The V gene is TRBV12-5, the J gene TRBJ2-7, with D possibly TRBD1 on 5 matching bases. The CDR3 has 11 residues. The germline V gene encodes CDR1 LGHNT and CDR2 FRNRAP. Trimming removed 7 bases from V and 7 bases from J, with 11 bases in between.

The V and J genes are TRBV6-5 and TRBJ2-1; 7 nucleotides align to TRBD2. Germline V gene data show CDR1 as MNHEY and CDR2 as SVGAGI. The V segment lost 2 bases and the J segment 8 bases; nucleotides outside the gene matches: 9. This CDR3 has 15 amino acids. The CDR3 is CASSYGQRLADEQFF. The CDR3 DNA is TGTGCCAGCAGTTACGGACAAAGACTAGCCGATGAGCAGTTCTTC.

The sample holds many counts of this clone. This chain joins TRBV6-5 and TRBJ2-7, with 7 bases aligning to TRBD1. Germline CDR1 is MNHEY and CDR2 is SVGAGI. The V gene end was trimmed by 6 bases and the J gene end by 5 bases; junction bases not matched to a gene: 10. The CDR3 is made up of 14 amino acids. CDR3: CASSSLTGSNEQYF. Here the CDR3 DNA reads TGTGCCAGCAGCTCCCTGACAGGGTCCAACGAGCAGTACTTC.

V and J are TRBV5-6 and TRBJ1-2; D gene ambiguous. The CDR3 sequence is 15 residues long. Between the trimmed V and J ends, which lost 4 bases and 4 bases, there was a span of 17 bases. Germline V gene sequence: CDR1 SGHDT, CDR2 YYEEEE. The CDR3 DNA reads as TGTGCCAGCAGCCCCCCCTCCGGGGTAGGCTATGGCTACACCTTC. It yields the protein CASSPPSGVGYGYTF. Together with reference TRBV5-6 and TRBJ1-2, the CDR3 gives the full variable domain: DAGVTQSPTHLIKTRGQQVTLRCSPKSGHDTVSWYQQALGQGPQFIFQYYEEEERQRGNFPDRFSGHQFPNYSSELNVNALLLGDSALYLCASSPPSGVGYGYTFGSGTRLTVV.

The rearrangement links TRBV2 to TRBJ1-5; a weak D match, TRBD1 (5 bases). The germline V gene encodes CDR1 SNHLY and CDR2 FYNNEI. The CDR3 totals 17 residues. Trimming shortened V by 6 bases and J by 1 base, and 19 bases separated the two germline ends. The CDR3 DNA reads TGTGCCAGCAGCGATTGGACAAACATCGGGAGCAATCAGCCCCAGCATTTT. It yields the protein CASSDWTNIGSNQPQHF.

The chain links TRBV20-1 to TRBJ1-1; D gene ambiguous. This CDR3 is 14 amino acids long. V lost 3 bases, J lost 0 bases, and 11 bases lay in between. Per germline, CDR1 DFQATT and CDR2 SNEGSKA (reference sequence). CDR3 nucleotides: TGCAGTGCTAGTCGTACACGCATGAACACTGAAGCTTTCTTT. Amino acid sequence: CSASRTRMNTEAFF.

As for this clone: In the same sample, other DNA sequences code for this CDR3. This chain joins TRBV2 and TRBJ1-5, with D perhaps TRBD1 (5 bases). V lost 2 bases to trimming and J lost 2 bases, with 10 bases between them. This CDR3 has 15 amino acids. Germline values: CDR1 SNHLY, CDR2 FYNNEI. As DNA, the CDR3 is TGTGCCAGCAGTGAACGTCAGGGCGGCAATCAGCCCCAGCATTTT. It translates to CASSERQGGNQPQHF.

V and J are TRBV2 and TRBJ2-4; weak D call: TRBD2 (6 bases). The CDR3 spans 13 residues. V lost 8 bases to trimming and J lost 0 bases, with 8 bases between them. Germline CDR1 is SNHLY and CDR2 is FYNNEI. The CDR3 DNA is TGTGCCAGCCAGGGACTAGCCAAAAACATTCAGTACTTC. Its translation: CASQGLAKNIQYF.

The table lists this clone with a few counts. The V gene is TRBV2, the J gene TRBJ1-2; D gene unclear. Trimming cost V 8 bases and J 0 bases, with 22 bases left between them. Germline CDR1 reads SNHLY; CDR2 reads FYNNEI. This CDR3 region has 17 residues. CDR3 residues: CASDGSGALFTNYGYTF. CDR3 in DNA: TGTGCCAGCGATGGGAGTGGAGCCTTATTTACTAACTATGGCTACACCTTC.

This chain links TRBV25-1 with TRBJ2-1; a weak D match, TRBD2 (6 bases). V was pared by 2 bases and J by 5 bases, with 10 bases between. The CDR3 totals 14 residues. Per the germline V gene, CDR1 is MGHDK and CDR2 is SYGVNS. CDR3 sequence reads: CASSEAGRHNEQFF. The CDR3 DNA is TGTGCCAGCAGTGAAGCAGGGAGGCACAATGAGCAGTTCTTC.

V gene TRBV10-1 combines with J gene TRBJ1-4; 9 bases are shared with TRBD1. The CDR3 loop spans 14 amino acids. Germline assignment: CDR1 WNHNN and CDR2 SYGVQD (reference sequence). Unmatched junction bases numbered 5, after V lost 6 bases and J lost 6 bases. CDR3 region: CASSPDRGYEKLFF. The CDR3 DNA follows: TGCGCCAGCAGCCCGGACAGGGGATATGAAAAACTGTTTTTT.

This chain joins TRBV18 and TRBJ1-1; 7 positions agree with TRBD1. Unmatched junction bases numbered 3, after V lost 4 bases and J lost 4 bases. The CDR3 runs 13 residues. The V gene's germline CDR1 is KGHSH and CDR2 LQKENI. In DNA form, the CDR3 reads TGTGCCAGCTCACTGGGACAGTCCACTGAAGCTTTCTTT. Residues: CASSLGQSTEAFF.

This rearrangement joins TRBV10-2 to TRBJ1-4; D is possibly TRBD1 (6 bases). Germline V lookup: CDR1 WSHSY, CDR2 SAAADI. The V end was cut by 7 bases, the J end by 6 bases, with 15 bases between. The CDR3 is 14 amino acids. The CDR3 bases are TGCGCCAGCACGGATATGGACAGTTATGAAAAACTGTTTTTT. This translates into CASTDMDSYEKLFF.

The genes are TRBV30 and TRBJ1-4; no firm D call. V shed 4 bases and J shed 2 bases, with 8 bases lying between them. The CDR3 has 13 amino acids. Germline CDR1 and CDR2: GTSNPN and SVGIG (reference sequence). The CDR3 loop reads CAWTQRTNEKLFF. Written as DNA, the CDR3 is TGTGCCTGGACCCAGCGGACTAATGAAAAACTGTTTTTT.

J is TRBJ2-1 and V is TRBV9; 9 positions agree with TRBD1. The ends lost 0 bases at V and 8 bases at J; junction bases unmatched: 6. Germline CDR1 is SGDLS and CDR2 is YYNGEE. The CDR3 is 15 amino acids. CDR3 residues: CASSVVGTGYYEQFF. CDR3 sequence (DNA): TGTGCCAGCAGCGTAGTAGGGACAGGGTATTATGAGCAGTTCTTC.

This clone has just one count. This sequence joins TRBV7-3 and TRBJ2-1; D is perhaps TRBD1 (5 bases). This CDR3 region has 13 residues. Trimming cost V 3 bases and J 9 bases, with 12 bases left between them. Germline V gene data show CDR1 as SGHTA and CDR2 as FQGTGA. The DNA for the CDR3 is TGTGCCAGCAGCTTGCAGGGAAACAGTGAGCAGTTCTTC. As protein: CASSLQGNSEQFF.